This T cell receptor beta chain came from a study of shared clonotypes between healthy human individuals. Study observations and caveats: Some naive CD4 clonotypes, 5% to 5.5%, turned up in common across a few donors.

The assay was immunoSEQ multiplex PCR, and TCRdb's table has in-frame clones only and misses some. The sample includes about 600,000 clones, 97% of them seen just once. The CDR3 runs to 15 residues. J was trimmed by 7 bases and V by 1 base; bases with no gene match: 7. CDR1 MGHRA and CDR2 YSYEKL come from the germline V gene. Comments on this clone: The antigen is not known.

The V call is TRBV4-1, the J call TRBJ2-4, with 7 bases fitting TRBD1. The sequence was collected from a woman in her twenties or thirties in good health. Source material: naive CD4+ T cells sorted from blood. The subset denotes: CD45RA+ positively selected. The CDR3 sequence: CASSQVQGERNIQYF. The CDR3 nucleotides are TGCGCCAGCAGCCAAGTGCAGGGGGAGAGGAACATTCAGTACTTC.